This T cell receptor beta chain was identified in a study of blood T cell repertoires in COVID-19. Study-level background: T cells, B-cell-depleted T cells, or PBMCs supplied cDNA or gDNA.

Methods used by the authors: Amplifying reference gene primers gave estimates of nucleated cell counts. Sequencing was performed with immunoSEQ multiplex PCR; in TCRdb, only in-frame clones are kept and a portion is missing. V and J calls and clone size come straight from that table; D and trimming were deduced from the DNA. The data hold some 370,000 clones, with 90% observed a single time. The CDR3 is 16 amino acids. Per germline, CDR1 LGHNA and CDR2 YSLEER. V lost 0 bases and J lost 2, with 13 bases in between. The rearrangement uses TRBV4-3 and TRBJ1-1, with no clear D. The sample taken for sequencing was peripheral blood. The sequence was collected from a man in his late teens or twenties with active or convalescent COVID-19. CDR3 nucleotide sequence: TGCGCCAGCAGCCAAGATCTTAGGAGCACTAACACTGAAGCTTTCTTT. This encodes CASSQDLRSTNTEAFF.